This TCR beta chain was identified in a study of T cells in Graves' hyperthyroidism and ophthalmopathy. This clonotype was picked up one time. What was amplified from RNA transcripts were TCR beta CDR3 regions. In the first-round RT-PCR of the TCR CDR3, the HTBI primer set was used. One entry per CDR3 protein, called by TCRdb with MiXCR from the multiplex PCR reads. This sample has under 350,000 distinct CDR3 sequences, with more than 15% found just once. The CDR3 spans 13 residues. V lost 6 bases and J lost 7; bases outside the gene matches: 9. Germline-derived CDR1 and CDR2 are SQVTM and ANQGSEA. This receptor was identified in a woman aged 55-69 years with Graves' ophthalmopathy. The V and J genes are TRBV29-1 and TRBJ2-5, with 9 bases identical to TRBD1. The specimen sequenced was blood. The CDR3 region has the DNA TGCAGCGTAGGACAGGGGAGGGAGGGGACCCAGTACTTC. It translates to CSVGQGREGTQYF.